These T cell receptor beta chains were read from a single sample in a study of blood T cell repertoires in COVID-19. Sequencing used immunoSEQ multiplex PCR; TCRdb keeps in-frame clones, though not all of them. Among under 110,000 clones listed, roughly four fifths were seen once. Sequencing was carried out using peripheral blood. The receptors shown here come from a man older than 75 with COVID-19, enrolled during active disease. The CDR3 runs from the conserved cysteine through the conserved F or W. Fields, in order: CDR3 length, D gene, V gene, J gene, clone size, CDR3 DNA, CDR3 protein. The D gene is left open where the match is weak. Not all rows give a size; the values are once, few, many and, for expanded clones, a class.

len: 11
d_gene: TRBD1
v_gene: TRBV28
j_gene: TRBJ2-7
abundance: few
CDR3nt: TGTGCCAGCAGCCCAGGGGGAGAGCAGTACTTC
CDR3aa: CASSPGGEQYF

len: 14
d_gene: TRBD1
v_gene: TRBV6-6
j_gene: TRBJ2-7
abundance: -
CDR3nt: TGTGCCAGCAGTCAAAGACAGGGCACCTACGAGCAGTACTTC
CDR3aa: CASSQRQGTYEQYF

len: 16
d_gene: TRBD2
v_gene: TRBV5-6
j_gene: TRBJ2-3
abundance: -
CDR3nt: TGTGCCAGCAGCTTGGCGCGGGAGACAGGCACAGATACGCAGTATTTT
CDR3aa: CASSLARETGTDTQYF

len: 13
d_gene: TRBD1
v_gene: TRBV29-1
j_gene: TRBJ2-7
abundance: -
CDR3nt: TGCAGCGTTCGGACAGGGGGCGGCTACGAGCAGTACTTC
CDR3aa: CSVRTGGGYEQYF

len: 11
d_gene: TRBD1
v_gene: TRBV6-5
j_gene: TRBJ1-5
abundance: -
CDR3nt: TGTGCCAGCACCCTACAGGGGTCCCAGCATTTT
CDR3aa: CASTLQGSQHF

len: 18
d_gene: TRBD1
v_gene: TRBV4-2
j_gene: TRBJ1-5
abundance: -
CDR3nt: TGTGCCAGCAGCCAAGGAAACTCAGGGGGCGTGAGAAATCAGCCCCAGCATTTT
CDR3aa: CASSQGNSGGVRNQPQHF

len: 15
d_gene: -
v_gene: TRBV6-6
j_gene: TRBJ1-3
abundance: many
CDR3nt: TGTGCCAGCAGTCCTCAGGGCTACTCTGGAAACACCATATATTTT
CDR3aa: CASSPQGYSGNTIYF

len: 15
d_gene: TRBD1
v_gene: TRBV6-7
j_gene: TRBJ2-7
abundance: -
CDR3nt: TGTGCCAGCAGTTATAGGGACAGGGGAGTTTACGAGCAGTACTTC
CDR3aa: CASSYRDRGVYEQYF

len: 15
d_gene: -
v_gene: TRBV19
j_gene: TRBJ1-2
abundance: -
CDR3nt: TGTGCCAGTAGTGAACAGGGCCGAGCTAACTATGGCTACACCTTC
CDR3aa: CASSEQGRANYGYTF

len: 15
d_gene: TRBD1
v_gene: TRBV7-2
j_gene: TRBJ1-2
abundance: -
CDR3nt: TGTGCCAGCAGCCCAAGACAGGGGGCGCTTATAGGCTACACCTTC
CDR3aa: CASSPRQGALIGYTF

len: 16
d_gene: TRBD1
v_gene: TRBV5-1
j_gene: TRBJ1-2
abundance: -
CDR3nt: TGCGCCAGCAGCTTGGACCCCCAGGGGGTTGGCTATGGCTACACCTTC
CDR3aa: CASSLDPQGVGYGYTF

len: 15
d_gene: -
v_gene: TRBV7-9
j_gene: TRBJ1-5
abundance: -
CDR3nt: TGTGCCAGCAGCCGCGAGGGTCAGGGGAGTCAGCCCCAGCATTTT
CDR3aa: CASSREGQGSQPQHF

len: 15
d_gene: -
v_gene: TRBV5-1
j_gene: TRBJ1-1
abundance: -
CDR3nt: TGCGCCAGCAGCCGGGGGTCCGGAGGGAACACTGAAGCTTTCTTT
CDR3aa: CASSRGSGGNTEAFF

len: 14
d_gene: -
v_gene: TRBV4-2
j_gene: TRBJ2-7
abundance: -
CDR3nt: TGTGCCAGCAGCCACCCTAGCGTCAGCTCCGAGCAGTACTTC
CDR3aa: CASSHPSVSSEQYF

len: 14
d_gene: -
v_gene: TRBV27
j_gene: TRBJ1-5
abundance: -
CDR3nt: TGTGCCAGCAGTCCGGACAGCCCGAATCAGCCCCAGCATTTT
CDR3aa: CASSPDSPNQPQHF

len: 16
d_gene: TRBD2
v_gene: TRBV7-2
j_gene: TRBJ2-5
abundance: -
CDR3nt: TGTGCCAGCAGCAATATGGTAGCGGGAGGCCGGGAGACCCAGTACTTC
CDR3aa: CASSNMVAGGRETQYF

len: 15
d_gene: TRBD1
v_gene: TRBV18
j_gene: TRBJ1-5
abundance: -
CDR3nt: TGTGCCAGCTCAATTCGACAGGGGGGAAATCAGCCCCAGCATTTT
CDR3aa: CASSIRQGGNQPQHF

len: 19
d_gene: TRBD2
v_gene: TRBV19
j_gene: TRBJ2-1
abundance: -
CDR3nt: TGTGCCACCGCGACCCTGAGGCTAGCGGGAGTTAGCTCCTACAATGAGCAGTTCTTC
CDR3aa: CATATLRLAGVSSYNEQFF

len: 19
d_gene: TRBD2
v_gene: TRBV28
j_gene: TRBJ2-7
abundance: many
CDR3nt: TGTGCCAGCAGTTTTCCCCTCCGACAGGGACTAGCGGGAGACTACGAGCAGTACTTC
CDR3aa: CASSFPLRQGLAGDYEQYF

len: 15
d_gene: -
v_gene: TRBV4-3
j_gene: TRBJ2-1
abundance: -
CDR3nt: TGCGCCAGCAGCCAAGTTATAGACACCTGCAATGAGCAGTTCTTC
CDR3aa: CASSQVIDTCNEQFF

len: 12
d_gene: -
v_gene: TRBV5-6
j_gene: TRBJ1-1
abundance: -
CDR3nt: TGTGCCAGCAGCCCTGGAGAGCCGAAAGCTTTCTTT
CDR3aa: CASSPGEPKAFF

len: 13
d_gene: -
v_gene: TRBV6-5
j_gene: TRBJ1-5
abundance: -
CDR3nt: TGTGCCAGCAGTCGTACCGGGAATCAGCCCCAGCATTTT
CDR3aa: CASSRTGNQPQHF

len: 16
d_gene: TRBD1
v_gene: TRBV9
j_gene: TRBJ2-1
abundance: -
CDR3nt: TGTGCCAGCAGCTGGGGGACAGGGGGGCTGAACAATGAGCAGTTCTTC
CDR3aa: CASSWGTGGLNNEQFF

len: 15
d_gene: -
v_gene: TRBV6-6
j_gene: TRBJ2-1
abundance: -
CDR3nt: TGTGCCAGCAGCTCCTCTAGCTCATTAAGGCATGAGCAGTTCTTC
CDR3aa: CASSSSSSLRHEQFF

len: 15
d_gene: TRBD2
v_gene: TRBV19
j_gene: TRBJ2-1
abundance: -
CDR3nt: TGTGCCAGTAGCCCCTCTAGCGGGAACTACAATGAGCAGTTCTTC
CDR3aa: CASSPSSGNYNEQFF

len: 15
d_gene: TRBD2
v_gene: TRBV27
j_gene: TRBJ2-7
abundance: -
CDR3nt: TGTGCCAGCAGTTTAAAGCTAGCGGGAGTAGTAGAGCAGTACTTC
CDR3aa: CASSLKLAGVVEQYF

len: 14
d_gene: -
v_gene: TRBV7-9
j_gene: TRBJ2-7
abundance: -
CDR3nt: TGTGCCAGCAGCAGGGGGATCAGGGATGGCGAGCAGTACTTC
CDR3aa: CASSRGIRDGEQYF

len: 14
d_gene: -
v_gene: TRBV5-4
j_gene: TRBJ2-5
abundance: -
CDR3nt: TGTGCCAGCAGCTTATGGACTGTCCAGGAGACCCAGTACTTC
CDR3aa: CASSLWTVQETQYF

len: 16
d_gene: TRBD2
v_gene: TRBV5-1
j_gene: TRBJ2-3
abundance: -
CDR3nt: TGCGCCAGCAGCAACCTAGCGGGAGGAGCAACAGATACGCAGTATTTT
CDR3aa: CASSNLAGGATDTQYF